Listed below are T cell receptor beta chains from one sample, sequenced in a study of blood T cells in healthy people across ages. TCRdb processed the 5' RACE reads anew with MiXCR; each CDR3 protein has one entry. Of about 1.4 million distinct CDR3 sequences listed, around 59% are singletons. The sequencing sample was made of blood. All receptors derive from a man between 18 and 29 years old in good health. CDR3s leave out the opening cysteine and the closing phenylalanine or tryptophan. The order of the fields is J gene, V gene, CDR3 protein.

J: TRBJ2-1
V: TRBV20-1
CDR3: SADRSGGTNNEQF

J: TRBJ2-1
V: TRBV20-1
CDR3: SAGALGGAYNEQF

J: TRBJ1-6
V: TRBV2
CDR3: ASSTTSSYNSPLH

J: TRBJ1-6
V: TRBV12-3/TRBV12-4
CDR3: ASSLRQAESPLH

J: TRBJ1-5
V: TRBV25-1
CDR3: ASSEYGNQPQH

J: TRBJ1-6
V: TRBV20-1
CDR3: SAPRSDGYNSPLH

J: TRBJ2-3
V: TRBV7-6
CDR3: ASSLAPGRSTDTQY

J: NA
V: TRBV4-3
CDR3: ASSQVAGRPYEQY

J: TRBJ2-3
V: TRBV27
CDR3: ASMGAHTQY

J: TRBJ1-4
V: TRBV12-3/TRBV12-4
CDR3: ASRIGGEREKLF

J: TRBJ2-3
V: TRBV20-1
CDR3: SARIGTDTQY

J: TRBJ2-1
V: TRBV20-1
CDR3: SALPPLPKAGGEQF

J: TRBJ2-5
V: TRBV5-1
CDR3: ASSPRNYNEQY

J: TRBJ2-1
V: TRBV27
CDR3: ASSLLAANNEQF

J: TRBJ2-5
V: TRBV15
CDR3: ATSRDIGPLVAETQY

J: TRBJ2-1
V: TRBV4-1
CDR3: ASSQRQGGYNEQF

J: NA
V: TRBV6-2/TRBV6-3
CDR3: ASSYWSFYEQY

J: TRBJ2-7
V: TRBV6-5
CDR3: ASSYHGDRGAYEQY

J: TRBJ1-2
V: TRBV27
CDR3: ASRDWGGRNYGYT

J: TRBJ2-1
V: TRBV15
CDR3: ATSRPSKMGSGGYNEQF

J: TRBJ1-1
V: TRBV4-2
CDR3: ASSQDSVGEAF

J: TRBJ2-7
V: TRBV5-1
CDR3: ASSSPTLSPYEQY

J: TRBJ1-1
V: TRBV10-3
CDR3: AITGGGINTEAF

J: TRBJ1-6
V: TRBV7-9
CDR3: ASSASGASSPLH

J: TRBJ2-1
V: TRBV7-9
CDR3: ASRLNPLAGFYNEQF

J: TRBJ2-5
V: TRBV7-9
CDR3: ASSSLARGEETQY

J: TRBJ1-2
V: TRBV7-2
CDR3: ASSPQAGSQANYGYT

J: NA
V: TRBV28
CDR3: ASRLWGEREQY

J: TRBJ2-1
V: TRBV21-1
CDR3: ASSKAQGLAGVTNEQF

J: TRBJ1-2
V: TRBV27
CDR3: ASSLSGYYGYT

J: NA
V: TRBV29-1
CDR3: SVDGQSSYNEQY

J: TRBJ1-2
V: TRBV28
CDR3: ASATRGNRVLFVGYT

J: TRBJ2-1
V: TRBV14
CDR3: ASSQARAHNEQF

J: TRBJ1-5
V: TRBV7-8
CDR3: ASSLTPVGGDQPQH

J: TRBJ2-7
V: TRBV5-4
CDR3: ASSLSLNEQY

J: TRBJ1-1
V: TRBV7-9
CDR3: ASSLVSPGAGGEAF

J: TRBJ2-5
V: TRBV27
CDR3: ASSLTRTGGEETQY

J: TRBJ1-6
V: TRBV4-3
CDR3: VSSQDDSYSPLH

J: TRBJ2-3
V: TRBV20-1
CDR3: SAGLPTAPPGRIFTDTQY

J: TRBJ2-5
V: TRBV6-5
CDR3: ASSIDREEQY

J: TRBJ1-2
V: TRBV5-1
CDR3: ASSRTDKGYGYT

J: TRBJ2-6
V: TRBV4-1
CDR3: ASSQARPSGANVLT

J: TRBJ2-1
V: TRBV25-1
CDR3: ASPTWF